This TCR beta chain was documented in a study of cytomegalovirus exposure and HLA in healthy donors. Study in general: Prior work identified about 120 million unique TCR beta sequences in approximately 200 million T cells. Study-wide results and caveats: The study found most TCR sequences rare, yet found some public TCRs in many donors.

This clone was seen a handful of times. The target antigen is unknown. This CDR3 contains 16 residues. From germline, CDR1 is SGHDT and CDR2 YYEEEE. The ends were cut back, 0 bases at V and 0 bases at J, with 11 bases in the middle. With 60 Vbeta and 13 Jbeta primers, the PCR was carried out. In the original analysis: In a later analysis, of around 85 million unique beta chains, around 9.9 million appeared in at least two donors. TCRdb's copy holds only in-frame clones and misses some; the assay was immunoSEQ multiplex PCR. The D gene and trimming were derived from the DNA, and the V and J assignments and clone size from that table. The sample lists 75,000 to 100,000 clones; around 74% were seen once.

The receptor was derived from a woman in her 70s in good health and CMV-seropositive. The V and J genes are TRBV5-6 and TRBJ2-3; the D gene is possibly TRBD2 (6 bases). Specimen: PBMCs. The CDR3, as DNA: TGTGCCAGCAGCTTGGATAGCGGCTCTAGCACAGATACGCAGTATTTT. Protein: CASSLDSGSSTDTQYF.